The 7 T cell receptor beta chains in this list originate from one sample, sequenced in a study of blood T cell repertoires in COVID-19. Repertoires were generated with immunoSEQ multiplex PCR, while TCRdb's copy carries only in-frame clones and drops some. Of some 290,000 clones in the sample, about 90% are singletons; the top ten hold around 10%. Source material: peripheral blood. These receptors all come from a woman in her thirties with COVID-19, enrolled during active disease.

V is TRBV6-5 and J is TRBJ1-5, with a possible D match to TRBD1 (5 bases). Germline V gives CDR1 MNHEY, CDR2 SVGAGI. Trimming left V 10 bases short and J 2 bases short, with 18 bases between. This CDR3 contains 15 residues. CDR3 loop: CATEGGAGCNQPQHF. The CDR3 DNA is TGTGCCACGGAGGGAGGGGCGGGATGCAATCAGCCCCAGCATTTT.

Comment on this clone: The sample carries other DNA sequences with the same CDR3. The chain recombines TRBV7-9 with TRBJ1-5; a possible D gene is TRBD1 (6 bases). CDR3 length: 14 amino acids. CDR1 and CDR2 from the germline V gene are SEHNR and FQNEAQ (reference sequence). Deletions cut 5 bases from V and 0 bases from J, with 8 bases between. This chain's CDR3 is CASSLTGSNQPQHF. DNA for the CDR3: TGTGCCAGCAGCCTGACAGGTAGCAATCAGCCCCAGCATTTT.

A few counts support this clone. The V and J genes are TRBV30 and TRBJ1-6; D is undetermined. Trimming took off 0 bases at V and 13 bases at J, with 10 bases between the two ends. CDR3 size: 12 residues. Germline lookup yields CDR1 GTSNPN and CDR2 SVGIG (reference sequence). The CDR3 DNA follows: TGTGCCTGGAGTGTACCGGAGGGTCCCCTCCACTTT. This encodes CAWSVPEGPLHF. Looking up the rest from reference TRBV30 and TRBJ1-6 gives the full variable domain: SQTIHQWPATLVQPVGSPLSLECTVEGTSNPNLYWYRQAAGRGLQLLFYSVGIGQISSEVPQNLSASRPQDRQFILSSKKLLLSDSGFYLCAWSVPEGPLHFGNGTRLTVT.

This chain uses TRBV19 with TRBJ2-1; D might be TRBD1 (5 bases). CDR1 and CDR2 (germline): LNHDA, SQIVND (reference sequence). The ends were cut back, 4 bases at V and 7 bases at J, with 14 bases in the middle. The CDR3 extends over 14 amino acids. CDR3 nucleotides: TGTGCCAGTAGTAGTGGTTCCTCAGGGAATGAGCAGTTCTTC. It translates to CASSSGSSGNEQFF.

The chain uses TRBV11-2 and TRBJ1-6; TRBD1 matches 7 bases. In germline, CDR1 is SGHAT, CDR2 FQNNGV. The CDR3 spans 16 residues. The J segment lost 10 bases and the V segment lost 2 bases, leaving 11 bases of the junction unmatched. CDR3 sequence reads: CASSLRSRGAGSPLHF. CDR3 in DNA: TGTGCCAGCAGCTTAAGGAGCAGGGGGGCCGGATCACCCCTCCACTTT.

This chain joins TRBV28 and TRBJ2-1; D remains ambiguous. V lost 5 bases and J 3 bases, leaving 8 bases between the germline ends. Germline V gene lookup returns CDR1 MDHEN and CDR2 SYDVKM. This CDR3 region has 13 residues. In DNA, the CDR3 is TGTGCCAGCAGTCTCCCTCTCTACAATGAGCAGTTCTTC. Protein sequence: CASSLPLYNEQFF. The complete variable domain, with remaining parts taken from reference TRBV28 and TRBJ2-1, reads DVKVTQSSRYLVKRTGEKVFLECVQDMDHENMFWYRQDPGLGLRLIYFSYDVKMKEKGDIPEGYSVSREKKERFSLILESASTNQTSMYLCASSLPLYNEQFFGPGTRLTVL.

The chain is built from TRBV7-2 and TRBJ2-7; D is undetermined. Germline V gives CDR1 SGHTA, CDR2 FQGNSA. The CDR3 has 14 residues. Trimming cost V 1 base and J 3 bases, with 10 bases left between them. The CDR3, as DNA: TGTGCCAGCAGCTTAGTTAGTGGAGTCTACGAGCAGTACTTC. Protein product: CASSLVSGVYEQYF.